The present T cell receptor beta chain was sequenced within a study of PD-L1 blockade in urothelial cancer. The overall study: In the mid-2010s therapy began: atezolizumab 1,200 mg intravenously every 3 weeks. Men with urothelial cancer arising in the bladder made up most of the roughly 29 patients. Reported median T cell count for blood samples was roughly 150,000.

Losses at the gene ends were 2 bases for V and 5 bases for J; bases not matched to a gene: 8. The CDR3 runs to 16 residues. Germline lookup yields CDR1 WSHSY and CDR2 SAAADI. Time point in this sample: pretreatment peripheral blood. Metastatic or locally advanced urothelial carcinoma was present in the patients. Assay used: immunoSEQ multiplex PCR; TCRdb lists only in-frame clones, some missing. The table lists about 87,000 clones, around 83% of them singletons. The clonotype was recovered from a man aged 60 to 69 with urothelial cancer. The source was PBMCs, collected around atezolizumab (anti-PD-L1) treatment. The chain employs TRBV10-2 and TRBJ2-5; 10 nucleotides line up with TRBD2. DNA of the CDR3: TGCGCCAGCAGTGAGCGGGGTAGCGGGGGGCCGGAGACCCAGTACTTC. This gives the protein CASSERGSGGPETQYF.